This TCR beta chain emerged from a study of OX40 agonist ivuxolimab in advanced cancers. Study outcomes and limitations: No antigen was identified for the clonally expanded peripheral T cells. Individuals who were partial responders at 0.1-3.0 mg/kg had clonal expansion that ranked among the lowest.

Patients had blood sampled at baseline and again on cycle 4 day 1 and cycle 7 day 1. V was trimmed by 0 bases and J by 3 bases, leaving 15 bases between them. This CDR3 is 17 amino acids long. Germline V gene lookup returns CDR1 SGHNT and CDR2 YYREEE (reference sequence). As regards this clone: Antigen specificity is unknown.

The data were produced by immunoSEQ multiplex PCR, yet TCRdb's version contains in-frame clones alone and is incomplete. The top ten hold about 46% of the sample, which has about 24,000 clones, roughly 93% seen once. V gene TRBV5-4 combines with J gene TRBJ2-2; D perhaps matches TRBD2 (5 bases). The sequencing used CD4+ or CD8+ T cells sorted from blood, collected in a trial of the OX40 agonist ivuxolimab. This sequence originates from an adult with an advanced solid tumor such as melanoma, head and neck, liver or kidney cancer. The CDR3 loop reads CASSLVVGEEYTGELFF. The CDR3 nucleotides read TGTGCCAGCAGCTTGGTTGTGGGAGAGGAGTACACCGGGGAGCTGTTTTTT.